This T cell receptor beta chain was profiled in a study of blood T cell repertoires in COVID-19. As for the study in general: The study drew acute and convalescent COVID-19 samples from the United States, Italy and Spain. T cells, B-cell-depleted T cells, or PBMCs provided the cDNA or gDNA that served as material.

The V gene end was trimmed by 4 bases and the J gene end by 1 base; junction bases not matched to a gene: 4. CDR3 length: 14 residues. Per the germline V gene, CDR1 is SGHKS and CDR2 is YYEKEE (reference sequence). Per the original methods: Estimation of nucleated cell counts relied on the amplification of reference gene primers. The method was immunoSEQ multiplex PCR; TCRdb's version includes in-frame clones alone and lacks a portion of them. Clone size and the V and J calls come from that table; the DNA yielded D and trimming. There are about 150,000 clones in the sample; more than 75% occur only once, and about 15% lies in the top ten.

This chain uses TRBV5-5 with TRBJ1-2, with TRBD1 matching 7 bases. Specimen: peripheral blood. The TCR was taken from a human donor with acute or convalescent COVID-19. The donor label of this sample is uncertain. CDR3 sequence (DNA): TGTGCCAGCAGCCCGAGGGACAGTAACTATGGCTACACCTTC. Protein sequence: CASSPRDSNYGYTF.